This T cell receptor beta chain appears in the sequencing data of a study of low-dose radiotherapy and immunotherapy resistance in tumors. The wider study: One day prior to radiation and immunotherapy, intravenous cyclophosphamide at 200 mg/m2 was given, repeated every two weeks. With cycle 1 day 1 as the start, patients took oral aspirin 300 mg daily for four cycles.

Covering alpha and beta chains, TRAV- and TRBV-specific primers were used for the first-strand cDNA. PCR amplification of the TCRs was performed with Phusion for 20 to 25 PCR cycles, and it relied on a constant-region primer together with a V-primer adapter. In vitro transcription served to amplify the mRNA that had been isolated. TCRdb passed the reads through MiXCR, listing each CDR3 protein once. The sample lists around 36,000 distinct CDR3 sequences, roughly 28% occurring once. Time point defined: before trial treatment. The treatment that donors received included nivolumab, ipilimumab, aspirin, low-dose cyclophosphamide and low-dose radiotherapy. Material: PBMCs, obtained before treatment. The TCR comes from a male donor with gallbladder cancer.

In DNA, the CDR3 is TGCGCCAGCCAGCGGGGGCGATCTGGGGCCAACGTCCTGACTTTC. Protein sequence: CASQRGRSGANVLTF. The V and J genes are TRBV5-1 and TRBJ2-6, with 8 bases that match TRBD2. V lost 7 bases, J lost 1 base, and 4 bases stayed unmatched. CDR1 is SGHRS, CDR2 YFSETQ, per germline. The CDR3 totals 15 residues.